This TCR beta chain was identified during a study of T cells in Graves' hyperthyroidism and ophthalmopathy. This CDR3 has 14 residues. The V end was cut by 3 bases, the J end by 2 bases, with 11 bases between. The germline V gene has CDR1 KGHSH and CDR2 LQKENI. From RNA transcripts, TCR beta CDR3 regions were amplified. TCR CDR3 regions were first amplified by RT-PCR with HTBI primers. Each CDR3 protein gets one entry after TCRdb re-called the multiplex PCR reads with MiXCR. The profile shows 350,000 to 400,000 distinct CDR3 sequences, 19% of them singletons. Diagnostic assessment was based on clinical symptoms, serum thyroxine and TRAb, thyroid ultrasound and orbital computed tomography. This clonotype was detected only a few times.

Sequenced material: blood. The gene calls are TRBV18 and TRBJ2-7, with D possibly TRBD1 on 6 matching bases. The TCR was taken from a woman aged 18-35 years with Graves' hyperthyroidism. For the CDR3, the DNA is TGTGCCAGCTCACCTTTACAGGGAGCCTACGAGCAGTACTTC. It encodes CASSPLQGAYEQYF.